This T cell receptor (beta chain) originates from a study of cytomegalovirus exposure and HLA in healthy donors. Study results and caveats: Rare TCR sequences dominated, though some public TCRs recurred in many donors. The study put some 160 TCR beta chains on its list as cytomegalovirus-associated.

Primers included in the PCR were 60 Vbeta and 13 Jbeta primers. The data were produced by immunoSEQ multiplex PCR, yet TCRdb's version contains in-frame clones alone and is incomplete. The data contain approximately 120,000 clones, around three quarters of them singletons. This clone has only a few counts. What it binds is unknown. What was sequenced was PBMCs. The TCR originated in a woman between 50 and 59 years old in good health and CMV-seropositive.

CDR3 residues: CASSPGTSYNEQFF. In DNA form, the CDR3 reads TGCGCCAGCAGCCCAGGGACATCCTACAATGAGCAGTTCTTC. The chain has TRBV5-1 and TRBJ2-1; D is possibly TRBD1 (6 bases). Germline CDR1 and CDR2: SGHRS and YFSETQ. V was pared by 4 bases and J by 1 base, with 9 bases between. This CDR3 is built from 14 residues.